This T cell receptor (beta chain) stems from a study of blood T cell repertoires in COVID-19. Study-wide background: From the United States, Italy and Spain came samples of acute and convalescent COVID-19. Sources were T cells, B-cell-depleted T cells, or PBMCs; the material itself was cDNA or gDNA.

The repertoire was sequenced with immunoSEQ multiplex PCR; TCRdb's copy has only in-frame clones and lacks some. This table has fewer than 400,000 clones, roughly nine tenths appearing once. The germline CDR1 and CDR2 sequences are MNHNS and SASEGT. V trimming: 3 bases; J trimming: 7 bases; junction bases outside the gene matches: 13. The CDR3 runs 17 residues. The V call is TRBV6-1, the J call TRBJ1-4; 8 nucleotides line up with TRBD1. Material: peripheral blood. The source of this sequence is a woman aged 25 to 39 with COVID-19, enrolled during active disease. Here the CDR3 DNA reads TGTGCCAGCAGTGAGAGGCAGGGGGCGAGTTTTAGTGAAAAACTGTTTTTT. The encoded protein is CASSERQGASFSEKLFF.